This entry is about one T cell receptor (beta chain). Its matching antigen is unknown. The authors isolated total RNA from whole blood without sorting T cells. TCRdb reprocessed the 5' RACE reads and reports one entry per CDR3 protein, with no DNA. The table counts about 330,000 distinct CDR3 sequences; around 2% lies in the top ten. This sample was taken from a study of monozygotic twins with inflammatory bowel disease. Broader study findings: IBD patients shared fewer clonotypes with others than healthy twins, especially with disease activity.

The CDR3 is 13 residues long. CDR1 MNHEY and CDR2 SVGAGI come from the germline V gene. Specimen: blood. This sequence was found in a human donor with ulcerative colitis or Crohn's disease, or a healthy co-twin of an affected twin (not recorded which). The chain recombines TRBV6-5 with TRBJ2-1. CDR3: CASGSSSYNEQFF.